This TCR beta chain was retrieved from a study of technical replicates of blood from a few donors. This CDR3 has 15 residues. From germline, CDR1 is SGHVS and CDR2 FNYEAQ. Trimming removed 5 bases from V and 0 bases from J; junction bases left unmatched: 4. Repertoires were generated with immunoSEQ multiplex PCR, while TCRdb's copy carries only in-frame clones and drops some. The sample contains 80,000 or so clones, 94% of which appear only once. This clonotype was sampled from a human donor in good health. V is TRBV7-6 and J is TRBJ1-3, with 7 bases identical to TRBD1. The sample comprised T cells isolated from PBMCs. DNA for the CDR3: TGTGCCAGCAGCCGGTACAGGGGCTCTGGAAACACCATATATTTT. This encodes CASSRYRGSGNTIYF.